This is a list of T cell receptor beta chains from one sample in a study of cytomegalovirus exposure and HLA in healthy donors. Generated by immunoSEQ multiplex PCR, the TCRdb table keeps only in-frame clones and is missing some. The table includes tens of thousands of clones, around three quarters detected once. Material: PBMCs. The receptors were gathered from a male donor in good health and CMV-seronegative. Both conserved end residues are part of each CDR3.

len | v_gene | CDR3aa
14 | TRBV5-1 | CASSLGDRNQPQHF
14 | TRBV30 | CAWDTGGTNEKLFF
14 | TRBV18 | CASSPIGQGTEAFF
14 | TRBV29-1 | CSVLKEATNEKLFF
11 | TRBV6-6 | CASSFQNTIYF
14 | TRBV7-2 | CASSGAGVGQPQHF
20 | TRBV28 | CASSPLLDRGLFSSNQPQHF
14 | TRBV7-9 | CASSLDRAADTQYF
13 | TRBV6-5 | CASLTGAHTEAFF
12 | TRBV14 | CASSQDADEQYF
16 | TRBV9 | CASSVSTQGSGNTIYF
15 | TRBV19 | CASSIGTGGPREQYF
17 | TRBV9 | CASSKGQGALTSYEQYF
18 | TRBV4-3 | CASSLTGGGGRPQETQYF
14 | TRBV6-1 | CASRGDRVSYGYTF
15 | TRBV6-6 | CASSYSKPPRGEQYF
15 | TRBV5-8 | CASSLRLAGDNEQFF
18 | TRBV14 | CASSQPWTSGSMTDEQFF
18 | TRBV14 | CASSQGYGQGARNTEAFF
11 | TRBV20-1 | CSALARVEQYF
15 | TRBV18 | CASSSNAGGPYEQYF
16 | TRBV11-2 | CASSTRWAGGHYEQYF
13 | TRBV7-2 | CASSSQVSTEAFF
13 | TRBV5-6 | CASSTRQNTEAFF
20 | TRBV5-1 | CASSLGVTGISISGANVLTF
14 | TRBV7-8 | CASSGGRANYGYTF
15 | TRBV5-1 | CASSAGTATNEKLFF
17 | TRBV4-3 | CASSQDPGGTGGDTQYF
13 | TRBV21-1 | CASSKGRGTEAFF
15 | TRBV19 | CASNPGDRYLGGAFF
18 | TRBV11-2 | CASSLQGLLSSGANVLTF
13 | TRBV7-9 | CASSRTGLYGYTF
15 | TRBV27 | CASSFAGQGASGYTF
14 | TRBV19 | CASTEDRTNEKLFF
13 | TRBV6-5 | CASSPVSSPGAFF
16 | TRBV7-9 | CASSSGTGGGSYEQYF
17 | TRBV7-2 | CASSLLRGQGTNEKLFF